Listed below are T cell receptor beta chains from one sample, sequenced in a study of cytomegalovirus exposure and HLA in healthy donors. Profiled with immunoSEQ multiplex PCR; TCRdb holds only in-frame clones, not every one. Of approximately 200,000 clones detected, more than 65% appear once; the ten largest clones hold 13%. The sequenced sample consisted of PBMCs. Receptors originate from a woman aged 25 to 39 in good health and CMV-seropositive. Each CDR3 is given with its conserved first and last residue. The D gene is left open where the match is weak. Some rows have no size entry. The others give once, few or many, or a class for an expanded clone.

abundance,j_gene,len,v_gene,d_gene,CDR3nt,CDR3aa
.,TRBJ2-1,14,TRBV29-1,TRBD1,TGCAGCACTAATTTCGGGACAGGGGACAATGAGCAGTTCTTC,CSTNFGTGDNEQFF
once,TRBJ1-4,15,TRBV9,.,TGTGCCAGCAGCCCCCGGTCGACAACTAATGAAAAACTGTTTTTT,CASSPRSTTNEKLFF
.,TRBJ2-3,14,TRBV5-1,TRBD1,TGCGCCAGCTCCGGGACAGTCCTCACAGATACGCAGTATTTT,CASSGTVLTDTQYF
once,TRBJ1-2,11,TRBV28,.,TGTGCCATCACGGACTACTATGGCTACACCTTC,CAITDYYGYTF
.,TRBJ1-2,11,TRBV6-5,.,TGTGCCAGCAGGAGAGTCTATGGCTACACCTTC,CASRRVYGYTF
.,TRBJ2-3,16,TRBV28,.,TGTGCCAGCAGTCCCTCCACACCACGACTAGCAGATACGCAGTATTTT,CASSPSTPRLADTQYF
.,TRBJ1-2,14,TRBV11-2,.,TGTGCCAGCAGTTACACGGGAGAGGACTATGGCTACACCTTC,CASSYTGEDYGYTF
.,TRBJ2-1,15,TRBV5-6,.,TGTGCCAGCAGCTTGGCGAGATTGTCAAACAATGAGCAGTTCTTC,CASSLARLSNNEQFF
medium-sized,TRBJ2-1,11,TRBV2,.,TGTGCCACCCCGTTCTACAATGAGCAGTTCTTC,CATPFYNEQFF
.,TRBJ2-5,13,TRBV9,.,TGTGCCAGCAGCGTAGGCCCCGCGGAGACCCAGTACTTC,CASSVGPAETQYF
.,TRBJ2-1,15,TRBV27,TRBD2,TGTGCCAGCGCCCGGACTAGCGGGAGTTCAAATGAGCAGTTCTTC,CASARTSGSSNEQFF
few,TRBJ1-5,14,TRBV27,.,TGTGCCAGCAGTTTATCACGCGGTTACCAGCCCCAGCATTTT,CASSLSRGYQPQHF
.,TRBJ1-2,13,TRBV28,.,TGTGCCAGCAGTTTAATAGCAGACTATGGCTACACCTTC,CASSLIADYGYTF
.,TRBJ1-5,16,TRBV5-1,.,TGCGCCAGCAGCTTGGGGGCAGGGAATAGCAATCAGCCCCAGCATTTT,CASSLGAGNSNQPQHF
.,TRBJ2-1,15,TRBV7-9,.,TGTGCCAGCAGCGTGGAAGGGGGCTCCTACAATGAGCAGTTCTTC,CASSVEGGSYNEQFF
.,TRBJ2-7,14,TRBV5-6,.,TGTGCCAGCAGCTTGTTATCATCGGGCTACGAGCAGTACTTC,CASSLLSSGYEQYF
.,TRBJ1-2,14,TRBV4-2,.,TGTGCCAGCAGCGTTGGGAGGGTTAGGGATGGCTACACCTTC,CASSVGRVRDGYTF
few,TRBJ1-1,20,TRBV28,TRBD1,TGTGCCAGCAGTTTTAGAGGTCTCCCGAAACCGACAGGGCGAAGGACTGAAGCTTTCTTT,CASSFRGLPKPTGRRTEAFF
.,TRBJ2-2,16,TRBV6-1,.,TGTGCCAGCAGTGAACAAGGACTATCCCCACCCGGGGAGCTGTTTTTT,CASSEQGLSPPGELFF
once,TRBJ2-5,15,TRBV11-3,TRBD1,TGTGCCAGCAGCTCAGGGGGAATAGCCGGAGAGACCCAGTACTTC,CASSSGGIAGETQYF
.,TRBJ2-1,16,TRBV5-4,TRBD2,TGTGCCAGCAGCTTTAAAGCGGGAGGCACCTACAATGAGCAGTTCTTC,CASSFKAGGTYNEQFF
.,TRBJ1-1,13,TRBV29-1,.,TGCAGCGTACGAGCCGGCGGGAACACTGAAGCTTTCTTT,CSVRAGGNTEAFF
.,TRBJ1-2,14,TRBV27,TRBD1,TGTGCCAGCAGCTTTACAGGGGGGGCTCGTGGCTACACCTTC,CASSFTGGARGYTF
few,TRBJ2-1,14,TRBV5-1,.,TGCGCCAGCAGCTTGGGTCCAGCGTCCGATGAGCAGTTCTTC,CASSLGPASDEQFF
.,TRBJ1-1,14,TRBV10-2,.,TGCGCCAGCAGTGGGCAAAGAGGCGGCACTGAAGCTTTCTTT,CASSGQRGGTEAFF
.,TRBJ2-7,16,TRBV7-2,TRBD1,TGTGCCAGCAGCCCACTAAGGGGGACAGGGGTATACGAGCAGTACTTC,CASSPLRGTGVYEQYF
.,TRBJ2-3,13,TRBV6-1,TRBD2,TGTGCCAGCAGTGTTGGACGGGAGGACACGCAGTATTTT,CASSVGREDTQYF
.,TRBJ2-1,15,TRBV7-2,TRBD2,TGTGCCACCGCTAAGGGACTAGCGGGTTACGCTGAGCAGTTCTTC,CATAKGLAGYAEQFF
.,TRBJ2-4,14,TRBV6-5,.,TGTGCCAGCAGCTTGGGACTGGAGGTGGACATTCAGTACTTC,CASSLGLEVDIQYF
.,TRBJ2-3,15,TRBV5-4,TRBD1,TGTGCCAGCAGCCGGGACAGGGGGAGCACAGATACGCAGTATTTT,CASSRDRGSTDTQYF
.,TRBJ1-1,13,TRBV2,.,TGTGCCAGCAGTGGGCAGTTAAACACTGAAGCTTTCTTT,CASSGQLNTEAFF
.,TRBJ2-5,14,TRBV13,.,TGTGCCAGCAGCATAGGAGGGGGCCAAGAGACCCAGTACTTC,CASSIGGGQETQYF
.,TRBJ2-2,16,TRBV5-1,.,TGCGCCAGCAGCTTTCAGAGCGCCCCGAACACCGGGGAGCTGTTTTTT,CASSFQSAPNTGELFF
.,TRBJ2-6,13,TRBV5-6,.,TGTGCCAGCAGCTCCCTCGGGGCCAACGTCCTGACTTTC,CASSSLGANVLTF
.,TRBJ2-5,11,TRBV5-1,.,TGCGCCAGCGGCCGGGGGGAGACCCAGTACTTC,CASGRGETQYF
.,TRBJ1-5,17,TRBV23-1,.,TGCGCCAGCAGTCAATCGAGGGGGAGAAGAGGGGATCAGCCCCAGCATTTT,CASSQSRGRRGDQPQHF
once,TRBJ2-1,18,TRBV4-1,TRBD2,TGCGCCAGCAGCCAAGATCTAGGGGTCCTAGCGGGACACAATGAGCAGTTCTTC,CASSQDLGVLAGHNEQFF
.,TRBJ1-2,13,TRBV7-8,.,TGTGCCAGCAGCCAAGACAGAAACTATGGCTACACCTTC,CASSQDRNYGYTF
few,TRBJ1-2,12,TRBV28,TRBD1,TGTGCCAGCCAGACAGGGAACTATGGCTACACCTTC,CASQTGNYGYTF
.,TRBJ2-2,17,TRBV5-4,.,TGTGCCAGCAGCTTGGCCGGGCAGGCGGGGTGGTCAGGGGAGCTGTTTTTT,CASSLAGQAGWSGELFF
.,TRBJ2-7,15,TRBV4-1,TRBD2,TGCGCCAGCAGCCTACTAGCGGGGAAGAACTACGAGCAGTACTTC,CASSLLAGKNYEQYF
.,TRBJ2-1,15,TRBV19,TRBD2,TGTGCCAGTAGTGGAGCGGGAGGTTCCTACAATGAGCAGTTCTTC,CASSGAGGSYNEQFF
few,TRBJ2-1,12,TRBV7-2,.,TGTGCCAGCAGCTTAGTTAACAATGAGCAGTTCTTC,CASSLVNNEQFF
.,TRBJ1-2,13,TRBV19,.,TGTGCCAGTAGTATACCAGGGAGGACTGGCTACACCTTC,CASSIPGRTGYTF
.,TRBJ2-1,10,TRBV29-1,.,TGCAGCGCATCCCGGGAATCCGAGTTCTTC,CSASRESEFF
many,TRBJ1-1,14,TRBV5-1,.,TGCGCCAGCAGCTTGGCAACAGGGAACACTGAAGCTTTCTTT,CASSLATGNTEAFF
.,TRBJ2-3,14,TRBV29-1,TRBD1,TGCAGCGTTGCCAGGGACAGGGGCACAGATACGCAGTATTTT,CSVARDRGTDTQYF
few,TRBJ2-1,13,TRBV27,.,TGTGCCAGCAGTTTATATGCGGCCAATGAGCAGTTCTTC,CASSLYAANEQFF
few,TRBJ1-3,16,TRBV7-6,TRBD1,TGTGCCAGCAGCCCACAGGACAGGCCTTTTGGAAACACCATATATTTT,CASSPQDRPFGNTIYF
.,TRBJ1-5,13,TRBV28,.,TGTGCCAGCAGTTTACCTACGGATCAGCCCCAGCATTTT,CASSLPTDQPQHF